The 5 T cell receptor beta chains below were found in one sample sequenced in a study of T cells in localized non-small cell lung cancer. Assay: immunoSEQ multiplex PCR; the TCRdb copy retains only in-frame clones and omits some. Of over 9,500 clones in the sample, about 29% were seen once. This material consisted of lung tumor tissue, taken before any cancer treatment. The receptors originated from a man aged 40-75 years with stage I lung adenocarcinoma.

This chain links TRBV30 with TRBJ1-5, with 7 bases matching TRBD1. This CDR3 has 16 residues. The J segment lost 4 bases and the V segment lost 0 bases, leaving 9 bases of the junction unmatched. Germline assignment: CDR1 GTSNPN and CDR2 SVGIG (reference sequence). The CDR3 DNA sequence: TGTGCCTGGAGTGTAGGAGGGGGCGCGGGTAATCAGCCCCAGCATTTT. Translation: CAWSVGGGAGNQPQHF. Full variable domain (remainder filled in from reference TRBV30 and TRBJ1-5): SQTIHQWPATLVQPVGSPLSLECTVEGTSNPNLYWYRQAAGRGLQLLFYSVGIGQISSEVPQNLSASRPQDRQFILSSKKLLLSDSGFYLCAWSVGGGAGNQPQHFGDGTRLSIL.

V and J are TRBV9 and TRBJ1-2; 8 bases fit TRBD1. The CDR3 is 13 amino acids. Germline V gives CDR1 SGDLS, CDR2 YYNGEE. V lost 5 bases and J lost 4; bases outside the gene matches: 4. As DNA, the CDR3 is TGTGCCAGCAGGACCGACAGGGGCTATGGCTACACCTTC. This gives the protein CASRTDRGYGYTF.

This clone was seen ten or more times. This chain connects TRBV11-3 to TRBJ1-2; D possibly corresponds to TRBD1 (5 bases). The CDR3 has 15 amino acids. Per germline, CDR1 SGHNT and CDR2 YENEEA. V was shortened by 3 bases and J by 4 bases, with 15 bases between the two germline ends. The DNA for the CDR3 is TGTGCCAGCAGCTTGGAGGGGACGGTGATCTATGGCTACACCTTC. Translation: CASSLEGTVIYGYTF.

This chain joins TRBV19 and TRBJ2-5; 7 nucleotides align to TRBD1. Germline-derived CDR1 and CDR2 are LNHDA and SQIVND (reference sequence). This CDR3 has 14 residues. J was trimmed by 1 base and V by 4 bases; bases with no gene match: 3. CDR3 region: CASSKTGTQETQYF. As DNA, the CDR3 is TGTGCCAGTAGTAAGACAGGGACCCAAGAGACCCAGTACTTC.

The chain has TRBV6-8 and TRBJ2-4, with D tentatively TRBD1 (5 bases). Germline lookup yields CDR1 MNHGY and CDR2 SAAAGT. Trimming took 5 bases from V and 2 from J, leaving 19 bases between them. The CDR3 sequence is 17 residues long. CDR3 sequence: CASSDFWGRMTKNIQYF. The CDR3 DNA follows: TGTGCCAGCAGTGATTTTTGGGGCAGAATGACCAAAAACATTCAGTACTTC.